This TCR beta chain emerged from a study of blood T cell repertoires in COVID-19 (TCRdb year 2020). Turning to the overall study: The collaborator samples originated in the United States, Italy and Spain and spanned the acute and convalescent phases of COVID-19. The material from the prospective study consisted of cDNA or gDNA derived from T cells, B-cell-depleted T cells, or PBMCs. Deeply sampled blood TCRbeta repertoires from subjects exposed to, actively infected with, or recovered from COVID-19 were included in the dataset. The repertoires were made available in a free public database intended to serve as a resource for research on the immune response to SARS-CoV-2. Samples were obtained from the ongoing ImmuneRACE study (first 160 participants) and from 1,254 subjects provided by 6 global collaborators. Nearly every sample came with metadata listing a de-identified subject ID, COVID-19 status, age in years and sex. HLA class I and class II types, where available, came from metadata supplied by the sample provider rather than from assay-based typing.

TCRbeta CDR3 regions were amplified from genomic DNA by means of the immunoSEQ Assay, a bias-controlled multiplex PCR. Per the source publication's procedure: Nucleated cell counts per sample were estimated from amplification of reference gene primers within the assay. To quantify the absolute abundance of each unique TCRbeta CDR3 rearrangement, sequence reads were collapsed and filtered. For each sample, productive Simpson clonality was calculated as the square root of Simpson's diversity index over productive rearrangements. TCRdb limited this immuneACCESS table to in-frame rearrangements with V and J called. A share of clones is missing; checked studies link under half to unresolved V genes, and the rest is unexplained. That table is the source of V, J and clone size, and D and trimming were worked out from the DNA. A total of roughly 200,000 clones appear in this sample, about 82% of them only once. The ten largest clones add up to about 5.6% of the sample.

Comments on this clone: Its antigen is currently not known. Base qualities are not provided; no much larger clone lies one nucleotide away.

Participants in the prospective study were enrolled through a virtual design, were aged roughly 18 to 90 years, and lived in 20 to 30 United States geographic areas. To assign participants to cohorts, the prospective study relied on clinical history that participants themselves reported in a screening survey and a study questionnaire. In the prospective study, mobile phlebotomists collected whole blood, serum and a nasopharyngeal or oropharyngeal swab from each participant. Additional blood draws and questionnaires over a 2-month period could optionally be provided by prospective study participants. Prospective study blood samples were shipped either frozen or at room temperature before DNA extraction. Broader findings and caveats from the paper: Clinical and demographic metadata were provided uncurated, with the amount varying by source and participant.

CDR1 SGHRS and CDR2 YFSETQ were looked up in the germline V gene. Including cysteine and phenylalanine, the CDR3 has 15 amino acids. Left in the record is the CDR3 DNA by itself, 45 bases read in frame from the first base. Trimming removed 4 bases from V and 5 bases from J; the gene matches leave 8 bases unexplained. The sample taken for sequencing was PBMCs or T cells enriched from blood (not recorded which). The V and J segments used are TRBV5-1 and TRBJ2-2; TRBD1 fits 7 bases in the junction. This TCR was sampled from a man aged 40-49 years with acute COVID-19. CDR3 loop: CASSHGQVRTGELFF. The nucleotide sequence is TGCGCCAGCAGCCACGGACAGGTCCGAACCGGGGAGCTGTTTTTT.